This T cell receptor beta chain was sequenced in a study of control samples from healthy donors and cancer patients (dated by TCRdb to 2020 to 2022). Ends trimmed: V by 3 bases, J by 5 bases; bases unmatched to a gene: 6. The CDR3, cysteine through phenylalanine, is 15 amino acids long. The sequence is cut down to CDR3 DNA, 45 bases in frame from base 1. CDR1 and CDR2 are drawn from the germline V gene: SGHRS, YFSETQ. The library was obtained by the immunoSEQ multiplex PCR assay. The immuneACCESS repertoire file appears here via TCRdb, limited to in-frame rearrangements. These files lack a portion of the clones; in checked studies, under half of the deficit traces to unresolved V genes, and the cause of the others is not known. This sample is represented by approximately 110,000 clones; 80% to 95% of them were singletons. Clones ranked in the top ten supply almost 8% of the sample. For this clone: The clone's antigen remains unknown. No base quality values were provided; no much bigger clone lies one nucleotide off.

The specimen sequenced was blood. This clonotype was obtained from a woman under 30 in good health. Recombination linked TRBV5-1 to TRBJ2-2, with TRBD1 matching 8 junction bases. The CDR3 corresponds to CASSSRTGLTGELFF. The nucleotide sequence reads TGCGCCAGCAGCTCGAGGACAGGGTTGACCGGGGAGCTGTTTTTT.